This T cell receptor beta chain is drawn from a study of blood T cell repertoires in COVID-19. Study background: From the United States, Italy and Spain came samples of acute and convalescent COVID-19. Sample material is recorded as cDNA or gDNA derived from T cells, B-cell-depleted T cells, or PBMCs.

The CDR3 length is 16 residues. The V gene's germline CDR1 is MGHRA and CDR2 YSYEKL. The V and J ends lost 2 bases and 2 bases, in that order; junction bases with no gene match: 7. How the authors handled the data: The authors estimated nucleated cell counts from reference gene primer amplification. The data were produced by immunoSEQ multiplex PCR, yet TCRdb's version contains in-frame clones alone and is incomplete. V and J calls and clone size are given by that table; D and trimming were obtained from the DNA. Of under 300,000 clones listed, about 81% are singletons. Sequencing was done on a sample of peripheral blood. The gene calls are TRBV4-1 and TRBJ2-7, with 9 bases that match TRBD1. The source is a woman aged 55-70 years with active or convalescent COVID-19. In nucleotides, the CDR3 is TGCGCCAGCAGCCAATTCGAGACAGGGGGTCCCTACGAGCAGTACTTC. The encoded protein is CASSQFETGGPYEQYF.